This is a list of T cell receptor beta chains from one sample in a study of CD8+ T cells in alopecia areata. The protocol was immunoSEQ multiplex PCR, while the TCRdb copy is restricted to in-frame clones and leaves out a portion. The table records about 250,000 clones, around 64% of them present only once. The sequencing here drew on CD4+ T cells sorted from blood, taken at roughly week 52, from a patient treated with tofacitinib. The source is a human donor with alopecia areata. Each CDR3 is given with its conserved first and last residue. Each record gives: CDR3 DNA, CDR3 protein, V gene, J gene, clone size, D gene. The D gene is left open where the match is weak. Size is stated for part of the rows, as once, few or many counts, or as a class when the clone is expanded.

CDR3nt: TGCAGCGTTGGACAGGCTACGAACACCGGGGAGCTGTTTTTT
CDR3aa: CSVGQATNTGELFF
v_gene: TRBV29-1
j_gene: TRBJ2-2
abundance: few
d_gene: NA

CDR3nt: TGTGCCAGCAGCACCAGACAGGGGACGACTGAAGCTTTCTTT
CDR3aa: CASSTRQGTTEAFF
v_gene: TRBV5-4
j_gene: TRBJ1-1
abundance: NA
d_gene: TRBD1

CDR3nt: TGCGCCAGCAGCCCCGCTCCTCCGAACTATGGCTACACCTTC
CDR3aa: CASSPAPPNYGYTF
v_gene: TRBV5-1
j_gene: TRBJ1-2
abundance: few
d_gene: NA

CDR3nt: TGTGCCAGCACCATCAGCGGGTCTGGCTACACCTTC
CDR3aa: CASTISGSGYTF
v_gene: TRBV6-6
j_gene: TRBJ1-2
abundance: few
d_gene: NA

CDR3nt: TGTGCCAGCAGCCAAGACTGGGGGGCCTCCGGGGAGCTGTTTTTT
CDR3aa: CASSQDWGASGELFF
v_gene: TRBV14
j_gene: TRBJ2-2
abundance: NA
d_gene: NA

CDR3nt: TGTGCCATCAGTGGTGTTGGACTAGCGGGCCAAGAGACCCAGTACTTC
CDR3aa: CAISGVGLAGQETQYF
v_gene: TRBV10-3
j_gene: TRBJ2-5
abundance: NA
d_gene: TRBD2

CDR3nt: TGTGCCAGCAGCGAAGTGACCAGTCCAAGCAAAAACATTCAGTACTTC
CDR3aa: CASSEVTSPSKNIQYF
v_gene: TRBV9
j_gene: TRBJ2-4
abundance: few
d_gene: NA

CDR3nt: TGTGCCTGGAAGACCCGGGGCAATCAGCCCCAGCATTTT
CDR3aa: CAWKTRGNQPQHF
v_gene: TRBV30
j_gene: TRBJ1-5
abundance: NA
d_gene: NA

CDR3nt: TGTGCCAGCAGCGGTGGAGTGGGAGAAAACATTCAGTACTTC
CDR3aa: CASSGGVGENIQYF
v_gene: TRBV6-5
j_gene: TRBJ2-4
abundance: NA
d_gene: NA

CDR3nt: TGCGCCAGCAGCCAAGAGCCTTGGGACACTGAAGAGACCCAGTACTTC
CDR3aa: CASSQEPWDTEETQYF
v_gene: TRBV4-1
j_gene: TRBJ2-5
abundance: few
d_gene: NA

CDR3nt: TGTGCCAGCAGTTCCATTGACAGGAGCTATGGCTACACCTTC
CDR3aa: CASSSIDRSYGYTF
v_gene: TRBV6-1
j_gene: TRBJ1-2
abundance: NA
d_gene: NA

CDR3nt: TGTGCCAGCAGCTTACCTAAGACAGGGTCTAATGAAAAACTGTTTTTT
CDR3aa: CASSLPKTGSNEKLFF
v_gene: TRBV7-4
j_gene: TRBJ1-4
abundance: NA
d_gene: TRBD1

CDR3nt: TGTGCCAGCAGCGCGGGGGACAGGGAGAGCTCACCCCTCCACTTT
CDR3aa: CASSAGDRESSPLHF
v_gene: TRBV9
j_gene: TRBJ1-6
abundance: NA
d_gene: TRBD1

CDR3nt: TGTGCCAGCAGCTCTATCCCCGGGACGCGCAACGTTGAGCAGTTCTTC
CDR3aa: CASSSIPGTRNVEQFF
v_gene: TRBV9
j_gene: TRBJ2-1
abundance: NA
d_gene: NA

CDR3nt: TGCGCCAGCAGTGAGGTGGGACAGGCGCAAGAGACCCAGTACTTC
CDR3aa: CASSEVGQAQETQYF
v_gene: TRBV10-2
j_gene: TRBJ2-5
abundance: few
d_gene: TRBD1

CDR3nt: TGTGCCAGCAGCTTGGGACCTGGGGCCAACGTCCTGACTTTC
CDR3aa: CASSLGPGANVLTF
v_gene: TRBV5-6
j_gene: TRBJ2-6
abundance: NA
d_gene: NA

CDR3nt: TGTGCCAGCAGCTCCACAGGGGGCGGTTCACCCCTCCACTTT
CDR3aa: CASSSTGGGSPLHF
v_gene: TRBV7-2
j_gene: TRBJ1-6
abundance: NA
d_gene: TRBD1

CDR3nt: TGCAGCGTCATGGTAGGGCGCGAGGCCCAGTACTTC
CDR3aa: CSVMVGREAQYF
v_gene: TRBV29-1
j_gene: TRBJ2-5
abundance: NA
d_gene: NA

CDR3nt: TGTGCCTGGCGACAGGGGAAAAACACTGAAGCTTTCTTT
CDR3aa: CAWRQGKNTEAFF
v_gene: TRBV30
j_gene: TRBJ1-1
abundance: NA
d_gene: TRBD1

CDR3nt: TGTGCCAGCAGCTTGGCCGTGGCGGGGTACTCTGGGGCCAACGTCCTGACTTTC
CDR3aa: CASSLAVAGYSGANVLTF
v_gene: TRBV5-6
j_gene: TRBJ2-6
abundance: NA
d_gene: NA

CDR3nt: TGTGCCAGCTCACCGGGACAGGGCTATGGCTACACCTTC
CDR3aa: CASSPGQGYGYTF
v_gene: TRBV18
j_gene: TRBJ1-2
abundance: NA
d_gene: TRBD1

CDR3nt: TGTGCCAGCAACCGGGCCGGCTATGGCTACACCTTC
CDR3aa: CASNRAGYGYTF
v_gene: TRBV25-1
j_gene: TRBJ1-2
abundance: NA
d_gene: NA

CDR3nt: TGCGCCAGCAGCGGGACAGGGGGCTCCTACAATGAGCAGTTCTTC
CDR3aa: CASSGTGGSYNEQFF
v_gene: TRBV5-1
j_gene: TRBJ2-1
abundance: NA
d_gene: TRBD1

CDR3nt: TGTGCCAGCAACCAAGGGAGCACAGATACGCAGTATTTT
CDR3aa: CASNQGSTDTQYF
v_gene: TRBV6-6
j_gene: TRBJ2-3
abundance: NA
d_gene: NA

CDR3nt: TGCGCCAGCAGCTTGGGGACAGGGCGTGAAAAACTGTTTTTT
CDR3aa: CASSLGTGREKLFF
v_gene: TRBV5-1
j_gene: TRBJ1-4
abundance: NA
d_gene: TRBD1

CDR3nt: TGCGCCAGCAGCCAGCAGACAGGGGATGGCTACACCTTC
CDR3aa: CASSQQTGDGYTF
v_gene: TRBV4-3
j_gene: TRBJ1-2
abundance: NA
d_gene: TRBD1

CDR3nt: TGCGCCAGCAGCGAAGACAGGGGATACACAGATACGCAGTATTTT
CDR3aa: CASSEDRGYTDTQYF
v_gene: TRBV5-1
j_gene: TRBJ2-3
abundance: NA
d_gene: TRBD1

CDR3nt: TGTGCCTGGAGCCCTTCTTTAGGGGCCAACGTCCTGACTTTC
CDR3aa: CAWSPSLGANVLTF
v_gene: TRBV30
j_gene: TRBJ2-6
abundance: NA
d_gene: NA

CDR3nt: TGCGCCAGCAGCTTGGAAGGGGCAGGGTTAGCCGATGAGCAGTTCTTC
CDR3aa: CASSLEGAGLADEQFF
v_gene: TRBV5-1
j_gene: TRBJ2-1
abundance: NA
d_gene: NA

CDR3nt: TGCAGCGTTCAGCAGGGGGTTAGTGAAAAACTGTTTTTT
CDR3aa: CSVQQGVSEKLFF
v_gene: TRBV29-1
j_gene: TRBJ1-4
abundance: NA
d_gene: TRBD1

CDR3nt: TGTGCCAGCAGCCAAGATGAAGGGGATAGCAATCAGCCCCAGCATTTT
CDR3aa: CASSQDEGDSNQPQHF
v_gene: TRBV4-2
j_gene: TRBJ1-5
abundance: NA
d_gene: NA

CDR3nt: TGTGCCCTGATGTGGGCGGCAGATACGCAGTATTTT
CDR3aa: CALMWAADTQYF
v_gene: TRBV30
j_gene: TRBJ2-3
abundance: NA
d_gene: NA

CDR3nt: TGTGCCAGCAGCCCTTCCTCCTACAATGAGCAGTTCTTC
CDR3aa: CASSPSSYNEQFF
v_gene: TRBV9
j_gene: TRBJ2-1
abundance: NA
d_gene: NA

CDR3nt: TGTGCCAGCAGCTTACCAAAGAGCGCTGAAGCTTTCTTT
CDR3aa: CASSLPKSAEAFF
v_gene: TRBV5-4
j_gene: TRBJ1-1
abundance: NA
d_gene: NA

CDR3nt: TGTGCCAGCAGTGTAGCTGGGAAAGATCAGCCCCAGCATTTT
CDR3aa: CASSVAGKDQPQHF
v_gene: TRBV25-1
j_gene: TRBJ1-5
abundance: NA
d_gene: NA

CDR3nt: TGTGCCAGCAGCTTGACGGACCTAGCGAATAATGAGCAGTTCTTC
CDR3aa: CASSLTDLANNEQFF
v_gene: TRBV7-3
j_gene: TRBJ2-1
abundance: few
d_gene: NA

CDR3nt: TGCGCCAGCAGCTTGCAGCCGGAACAGCCCCAGCATTTT
CDR3aa: CASSLQPEQPQHF
v_gene: TRBV5-1
j_gene: TRBJ1-5
abundance: NA
d_gene: NA

CDR3nt: TGCGCCAGCAGCCCTAGCGGGGGGCCTCCCGGGGAGCTGTTTTTT
CDR3aa: CASSPSGGPPGELFF
v_gene: TRBV5-1
j_gene: TRBJ2-2
abundance: NA
d_gene: TRBD2

CDR3nt: TGTGCCAGCAGCCAACGGGACAGGGGAGGGTTCGACCTGGAGACCCAGTACTTC
CDR3aa: CASSQRDRGGFDLETQYF
v_gene: TRBV4-2
j_gene: TRBJ2-5
abundance: NA
d_gene: TRBD1

CDR3nt: TGTGCCAGCAGCTCTGGACTAGCGGGGGATGCAGATACGCAGTATTTT
CDR3aa: CASSSGLAGDADTQYF
v_gene: TRBV7-3
j_gene: TRBJ2-3
abundance: NA
d_gene: TRBD2

CDR3nt: TGTGCCACCAGCAGAGAGGTGGCTAGAAGCACAGATACGCAGTATTTT
CDR3aa: CATSREVARSTDTQYF
v_gene: TRBV15
j_gene: TRBJ2-3
abundance: NA
d_gene: NA

CDR3nt: TGTGCCAGCAGCTTCGACTACGGGGGTCCCTACGAGCAGTACTTC
CDR3aa: CASSFDYGGPYEQYF
v_gene: TRBV7-9
j_gene: TRBJ2-7
abundance: few
d_gene: NA

CDR3nt: TGTGCCAGCAGTTACTCCCAGGGCGCCTATGGCTACACCTTC
CDR3aa: CASSYSQGAYGYTF
v_gene: TRBV6-5
j_gene: TRBJ1-2
abundance: NA
d_gene: NA

CDR3nt: TGTGCCAGCAGCCCGGACAACACCGGGGAGCTGTTTTTT
CDR3aa: CASSPDNTGELFF
v_gene: TRBV11-1
j_gene: TRBJ2-2
abundance: many
d_gene: NA